This T cell receptor (beta chain) stems from a study of a mutant IDH1 vaccine in newly diagnosed glioma. Study-level information: Sex distribution of treated patients was about 60% male and about 40% female; mean age was roughly 37 years. Patients got radiotherapy, temozolomide, or both beforehand, and most got both.

Sequencing was performed with immunoSEQ multiplex PCR; in TCRdb, only in-frame clones are kept and a portion is missing. Of 15,000 to 20,000 clones in the sample, about 80% were seen once. Time point meaning: baseline, week 1 (first vaccination visit). Described treatment: pre-vaccination baseline after standard-of-care therapy. The donors' diagnosis was new WHO grade 3 or 4 astrocytoma that was IDH1-mutant and ATRX-lost. Trimming removed 1 base at V and 4 bases at J, with 12 bases between. The germline V gene encodes CDR1 LNHDA and CDR2 SQIVND (reference sequence). CDR3 size: 15 residues. This receptor was taken from a man aged 40-50 years with glioma. The specimen was PBMCs, collected from a glioma patient treated with radiotherapy, temozolomide or both. The chain links TRBV19 to TRBJ2-3; perhaps TRBD2 as D (6 bases). The CDR3 region is CASSIVGGVPDTQYF. The DNA of the CDR3 is TGTGCCAGTAGTATAGTCGGGGGAGTCCCAGATACGCAGTATTTT.